This T cell receptor beta chain is drawn from a study of T cell changes during pregnancy in multiple sclerosis. Using immunoSEQ multiplex PCR, the repertoire was profiled, and TCRdb retains in-frame clones only, with some absent. The data contain 50,000 or so clones, roughly 89% of them singletons. The material was CD4+ T cells from peripheral blood mononuclear cells, obtained after pregnancy. This receptor was identified in a female donor in good health, enrolled as a control in a pregnancy study.

The CDR3 DNA reads as TGTGCCAGCAGCTTTACCGTTGGCGGGGGCGCTGGATATGGCTACACCTTC. Encoded protein: CASSFTVGGGAGYGYTF. The gene calls are TRBV7-2 and TRBJ1-2; D might be TRBD1 (6 bases). This CDR3 comprises 17 residues. Germline values: CDR1 SGHTA, CDR2 FQGNSA. V lost 3 bases and J lost 5, with 22 bases in between.